These 10 T cell receptor beta chains originate from one sample sequenced in a study of blood T cells in healthy people across ages. Sample-barcoded 5' priming and a J-beta primer mix drove a second PCR of 7 to 11 cycles. TCRdb independently ran MiXCR on the 5' RACE reads; one entry per CDR3 protein. This table has about 640,000 distinct CDR3 sequences, roughly 58% appearing once. The sample taken for sequencing was blood. Receptors originate from a man between 60 and 75 years old in good health.

As DNA, the CDR3 is TGCAGTGCTACCTCCAGGAGGGGCGCAGATACGCAGTATTTT. As protein: CSATSRRGADTQYF. The genes are TRBV20-1 and TRBJ2-3, with TRBD2 as a possible D gene (6 bases). Trimming removed 4 bases at V and 4 bases at J, with 15 bases between. CDR1 and CDR2 from the germline V gene are DFQATT and SNEGSKA (reference sequence). The CDR3 runs 14 residues.

Worth noting for this clonotype: Compared with germline, one end of the junction differs, possibly owing to a read error. This chain links TRBV9 with TRBJ2-1; 10 bases agree with TRBD2. This CDR3 region has 17 residues. Germline V gene sequence: CDR1 SGDLS, CDR2 YYNGEE. CDR3 loop: CASGVEALAGTYNEQFF. The CDR3 DNA follows: TGTGCCAGCGGCGTAGAAGCACTAGCGGGGACCTACAATGAGCAGTTCTTC.

This chain links TRBV29-1 with TRBJ1-1; 8 bases agree with TRBD1. Germline V gene sequence: CDR1 SQVTM, CDR2 ANQGSEA. The CDR3 spans 14 residues. V gave up 3 bases and J gave up 0 bases; unmatched junction bases: 3. The CDR3 here is CSVDRQGMNTEAFF. The CDR3 nucleotides read TGCAGCGTTGACCGACAGGGGATGAACACTGAAGCTTTCTTT.

The chain uses TRBV18 and TRBJ1-2, with a possible D match to TRBD1 (6 bases). Trimming stripped 2 bases from V and 1 base from J, with 8 bases between. This CDR3 region has 14 residues. Germline values: CDR1 KGHSH, CDR2 LQKENI. The CDR3 sequence: CASSPDRSNYGYTF. The CDR3 nucleotides are TGTGCCAGCTCACCAGACAGGAGTAACTATGGCTACACCTTC.

This chain joins TRBV4-2 and TRBJ2-5; D remains ambiguous. The CDR3 contains 14 residues. Germline values: CDR1 LGHNA, CDR2 YNFKEQ. V was pared by 2 bases and J by 5 bases, with 12 bases between. Written as DNA, the CDR3 is TGTGCCAGCAGCCAACCGGGCCTAGGGGAGACCCAGTACTTC. It specifies CASSQPGLGETQYF.

The chain employs TRBV29-1 and TRBJ2-1, with 8 positions matching TRBD2. Trimming cost V 7 bases and J 3 bases; bases outside gene matches: 8. From germline, CDR1 is SQVTM and CDR2 ANQGSEA. The CDR3 runs to 14 residues. The CDR3 DNA reads TGCAGCGCTTCAACGGGGGGGCTCTACAATGAGCAGTTCTTC. Its translation: CSASTGGLYNEQFF.

The chain has TRBV7-9 and TRBJ2-1, with D hard to call. Per germline, CDR1 SEHNR and CDR2 FQNEAQ (reference sequence). Trimming took off 1 base at V and 2 bases at J, with 6 bases between the two ends. The CDR3 extends over 14 amino acids. CDR3 residues: CASSLDGPYNEQFF. The CDR3 bases are TGTGCCAGCAGCTTAGATGGGCCCTACAATGAGCAGTTCTTC.

This sequence joins TRBV25-1 and TRBJ1-1; a possible D gene is TRBD1 (5 bases). In germline, CDR1 is MGHDK, CDR2 SYGVNS. The CDR3 runs 15 residues. Trimming left V 1 base short and J 0 bases short, with 9 bases between. CDR3 loop: CASSESPGLNTEAFF. The CDR3, as DNA: TGTGCCAGCAGTGAATCGCCAGGGCTGAACACTGAAGCTTTCTTT.

The chain recombines TRBV5-1 with TRBJ2-5, with TRBD1 matching 7 bases. Germline CDR1 reads SGHRS; CDR2 reads YFSETQ. Trimming at V came to 3 bases and at J to 5 bases, leaving 10 bases not matched to a gene. The CDR3 is made up of 15 amino acids. The CDR3 coding sequence is TGCGCCAGCAGCTCGACAGGGTTCTTCCAGGAGACCCAGTACTTC. It is translated as CASSSTGFFQETQYF.

This clonotype occurred many times. J is TRBJ1-2 and V is TRBV20-1, with D perhaps matching TRBD1 (6 bases). The CDR3 sequence is 12 residues long. V lost 1 base to trimming and J lost 7 bases, with 10 bases between them. Germline lookup yields CDR1 DFQATT and CDR2 SNEGSKA (reference sequence). Here the CDR3 reads CSARAQGSGYTF. Here the CDR3 DNA reads TGCAGTGCTAGAGCACAGGGTTCTGGCTACACCTTC.